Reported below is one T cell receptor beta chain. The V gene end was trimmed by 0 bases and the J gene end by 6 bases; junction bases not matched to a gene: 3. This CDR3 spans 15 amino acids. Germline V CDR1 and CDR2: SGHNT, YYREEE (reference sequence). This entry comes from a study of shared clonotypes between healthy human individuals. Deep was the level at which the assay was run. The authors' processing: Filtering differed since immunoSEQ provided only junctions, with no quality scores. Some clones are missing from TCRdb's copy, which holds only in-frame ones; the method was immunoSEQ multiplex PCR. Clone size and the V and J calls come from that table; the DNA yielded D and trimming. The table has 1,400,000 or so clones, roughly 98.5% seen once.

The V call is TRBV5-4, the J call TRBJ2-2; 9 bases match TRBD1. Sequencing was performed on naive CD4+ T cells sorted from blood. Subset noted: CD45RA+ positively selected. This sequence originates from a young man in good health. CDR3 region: CASSLAGQGPGELFF. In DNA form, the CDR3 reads TGTGCCAGCAGCTTGGCGGGACAGGGTCCCGGGGAGCTGTTTTTT.